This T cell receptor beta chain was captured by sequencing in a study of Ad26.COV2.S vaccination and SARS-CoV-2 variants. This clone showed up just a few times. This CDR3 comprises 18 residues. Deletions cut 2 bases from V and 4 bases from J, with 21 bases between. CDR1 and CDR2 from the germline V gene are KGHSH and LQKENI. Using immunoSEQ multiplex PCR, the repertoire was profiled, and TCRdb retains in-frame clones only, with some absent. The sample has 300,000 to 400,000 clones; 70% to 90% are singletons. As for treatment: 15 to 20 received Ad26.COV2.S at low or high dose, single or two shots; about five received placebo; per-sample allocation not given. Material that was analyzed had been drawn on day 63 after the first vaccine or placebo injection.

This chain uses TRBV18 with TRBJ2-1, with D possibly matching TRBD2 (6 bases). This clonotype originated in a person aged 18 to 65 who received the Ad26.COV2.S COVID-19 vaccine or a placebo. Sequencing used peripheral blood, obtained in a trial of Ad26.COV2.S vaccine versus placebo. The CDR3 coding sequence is TGTGCCAGCTCACCATTCTTAGGGACGGGAGTGGGGTACAATGAGCAGTTCTTC. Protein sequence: CASSPFLGTGVGYNEQFF.